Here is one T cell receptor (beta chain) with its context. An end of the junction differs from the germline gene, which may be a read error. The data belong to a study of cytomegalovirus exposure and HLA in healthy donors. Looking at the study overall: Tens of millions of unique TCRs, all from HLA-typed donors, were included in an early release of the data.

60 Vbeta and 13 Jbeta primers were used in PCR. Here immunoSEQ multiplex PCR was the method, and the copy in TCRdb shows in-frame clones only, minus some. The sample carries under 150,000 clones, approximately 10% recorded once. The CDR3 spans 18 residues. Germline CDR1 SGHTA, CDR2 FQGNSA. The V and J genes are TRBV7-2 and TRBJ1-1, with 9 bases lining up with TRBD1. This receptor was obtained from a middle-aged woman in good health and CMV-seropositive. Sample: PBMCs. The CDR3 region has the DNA TGTGCCAGCAGATTAGCCGGGACAGGGTTAAGTTGGAACACTGAAGCTTTCTTT. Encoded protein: CASRLAGTGLSWNTEAFF.